One and the same sample provided the 2 T cell receptor beta chains below, sequenced in a study of OX40 agonist ivuxolimab in advanced cancers. Assay used: immunoSEQ multiplex PCR; TCRdb lists only in-frame clones, some missing. The sample shows 71,000 or so clones, around 86% of them seen only once. This specimen consisted of CD4+ or CD8+ T cells sorted from blood, obtained in a trial of the OX40 agonist ivuxolimab. These receptors came from an adult with an advanced solid tumor such as melanoma, head and neck, liver or kidney cancer.

This sequence joins TRBV2 and TRBJ2-2; 13 bases fit TRBD2. Germline CDR1 and CDR2: SNHLY and FYNNEI. V dropped 6 bases and J dropped 0; count of bases not matched to a gene: 7. The CDR3 sequence is 18 residues long. The CDR3 sequence: CASSLRTSGRANTGELFF. CDR3 sequence (DNA): TGTGCCAGCAGCCTTAGGACTAGCGGGAGAGCGAACACCGGGGAGCTGTTTTTT.

The gene calls are TRBV7-2 and TRBJ2-4; possibly TRBD1 or TRBD2 for D (5 bases each). The CDR3 length is 14 residues. With 2 bases removed from V and 5 bases from J, the gap between germline ends came to 10 bases. Germline lookup yields CDR1 SGHTA and CDR2 FQGNSA. CDR3 coding DNA: TGTGCCAGCAGCTTATCCCTGGGGGAAAACATTCAGTACTTC. Translated, it gives CASSLSLGENIQYF.